This is a list of T cell receptor beta chains from one sample in a study of blood T cell repertoires in COVID-19. The protocol was immunoSEQ multiplex PCR, while the TCRdb copy is restricted to in-frame clones and leaves out a portion. This sample has roughly 260,000 clones; approximately 91% occur once, and the top ten carry more than 1%. The sequenced sample consisted of PBMCs or T cells enriched from blood (not recorded which). All receptors come from a human donor in a cohort exposed to, infected with or recovered from COVID-19 (not recorded which). The donor label of this sample is uncertain. Both conserved end residues are part of each CDR3. A D gene is named only where the DNA matches it firmly. Clone size is not always given. Where it is, it says once, few, many or a class for expanded clones.

v_call,j_call,clone_size,cdr3_length,d_call,cdr3_nt,cdr3_aa
TRBV3-1/TRBV3-2,TRBJ1-4,-,14,TRBD1,TGTGCCAGCAGCCAGGACAGGGGAAGCGAAAAACTGTTTTTT,CASSQDRGSEKLFF
TRBV12-3/TRBV12-4,TRBJ1-2,-,13,-,TGTGCCAGCAAGCGCGGGGCTAACTATGGCTACACCTTC,CASKRGANYGYTF
TRBV3-1/TRBV3-2,TRBJ2-5,-,17,-,TGTGCCAGCAGCCAAGCGGGTGTTAACAGGGCCTCTGGGACCCAGTACTTC,CASSQAGVNRASGTQYF
TRBV6-1,TRBJ1-5,-,18,TRBD1,TGTGCCAGCAGTGCACAGGGGCTTCGGTTTTATAGCAATCAGCCCCAGCATTTT,CASSAQGLRFYSNQPQHF
TRBV6-5,TRBJ1-2,-,13,TRBD1,TGTGCCAGCAGGTCCGCGGGACAGGGGGGCTACACCTTC,CASRSAGQGGYTF
TRBV11-2,TRBJ1-1,-,15,TRBD1,TGTGCCAGCGTCTACTACGGGACAGCCAACACTGAAGCTTTCTTT,CASVYYGTANTEAFF
TRBV4-1,TRBJ2-2,-,17,-,TGCGCCAGCAGCCTGATGGGAGCGTCTTCGGGCACCGGGGAGCTGTTTTTT,CASSLMGASSGTGELFF
TRBV9,TRBJ1-2,-,13,-,TGTGCCAGCACGGCCCACAGCCTATATGGCTACACCTTC,CASTAHSLYGYTF
TRBV28,TRBJ1-5,-,20,TRBD1,TGTGCCAGCAGTTCCCCTTACCCCGGACAGGGGGCCCGCGGCAATCAGCCCCAGCATTTT,CASSSPYPGQGARGNQPQHF
TRBV21-1,TRBJ2-7,-,15,-,TGTGCCAGCAGCAAGAGACCGGGGGTCCTCCACGAGCAGTACTTC,CASSKRPGVLHEQYF
TRBV7-9,TRBJ1-2,-,16,-,TGTGCCAGCAGCTTACAGGGGAATTCACCCTCTAGAGGCTACACCTTC,CASSLQGNSPSRGYTF
TRBV10-3,TRBJ1-3,-,15,-,TGTGCCATCAGTGGGGCGACGCCAGGGGTAGACACCATATATTTT,CAISGATPGVDTIYF
TRBV6-4,TRBJ1-2,-,18,-,TGTGCCAGCAGTGACTCAAGTTCCGGCGGGGGATCTAACTATGGCTACACCTTC,CASSDSSSGGGSNYGYTF
TRBV5-1,TRBJ2-7,-,14,TRBD1,TGCGCCAGCAGCTTGGTGGACAGGGCCTACGAGCAGTACTTC,CASSLVDRAYEQYF
TRBV4-1,TRBJ2-4,-,16,-,TGCGCCAGCAGCCAAGATCTCATGGGGGGGCGAGACATTCAGTACTTC,CASSQDLMGGRDIQYF
TRBV10-3,TRBJ1-1,-,14,-,TGTGCCATCAGCGGGGGACCCCTCGAGGACGAAGCTTTCTTT,CAISGGPLEDEAFF
TRBV5-5,TRBJ1-5,-,15,-,TGTGCCAGCAGCTTGGAATGGGGGGGCAATCAGCCCCAGCATTTT,CASSLEWGGNQPQHF
TRBV6-7,TRBJ1-2,-,16,-,TGTGCCAGCAGTTACTCCCCAGGGGAAGAGGGCTATGGCTACACCTTC,CASSYSPGEEGYGYTF
TRBV9,TRBJ2-1,-,13,TRBD1,TGTGCCAGCAGCGTAGGACAGGGCTATGAGCAGTTCTTC,CASSVGQGYEQFF
TRBV19,TRBJ1-4,-,14,TRBD1,TGTGCCAGTAGCACGGACAGGGGAAGGGGCGGACTGTTTTTT,CASSTDRGRGGLFF
TRBV7-8,TRBJ1-1,-,13,TRBD1,TGTGCCAGCAGCTCGACAGGGATCACTGAAGCTTTCTTT,CASSSTGITEAFF
TRBV6-6,TRBJ1-2,-,16,-,TGTGCCAGCAGCCCGACGGGACTAACAGGACGGGGTGGCTACACCTTC,CASSPTGLTGRGGYTF
TRBV3-1/TRBV3-2,TRBJ2-2,-,15,-,TGTGCCAGTACACATCAGGGGGGCAACACCGGGGAGCTGTTTTTT,CASTHQGGNTGELFF
TRBV5-6,TRBJ1-5,-,14,-,TGTGCCAGCAGCCGAATCGGGGGCAATCAGCCCCAGCATTTT,CASSRIGGNQPQHF
TRBV2,TRBJ1-5,once,15,-,TGTGCCAGCACTTGGACAGACGTTAGCAATCAGCCCCAGCATTTT,CASTWTDVSNQPQHF
TRBV5-1,TRBJ1-3,-,16,-,TGCGCCAGCAGCTTGGCCGGGACAAACTCTGGAAACACCATATATTTT,CASSLAGTNSGNTIYF
TRBV19,TRBJ2-7,once,17,-,TGTGCCAGTAGTTCCCCCCCCGGGGCACCGGAGGGGAACGAGCAGTACTTC,CASSSPPGAPEGNEQYF
TRBV4-2,TRBJ1-2,once,14,TRBD1,TGTGCCAGCAGCCAAGGGGGACAGGTCCTTGGCTACACCTTC,CASSQGGQVLGYTF
TRBV5-1,TRBJ1-4,few,15,TRBD1,TGCGCCAGCAGCTTGGCTGGGACAGAGTACGAAAAACTGTTTTTT,CASSLAGTEYEKLFF
TRBV7-9,TRBJ2-3,-,15,TRBD2,TGTGCCAGCAGCTTAGAGAGCGGGGTTAGGGATACGCAGTATTTT,CASSLESGVRDTQYF
TRBV11-2,TRBJ2-7,-,13,-,TGTGCCAGCAGAAATATCGGGGGAGCCGAGCAGTACTTC,CASRNIGGAEQYF
TRBV9,TRBJ2-3,few,16,TRBD2,TGTGCCAGCAGCCTCCGGGCGGGGGAGGGCACAGATACGCAGTATTTT,CASSLRAGEGTDTQYF
TRBV5-1,TRBJ2-7,-,15,TRBD1,TGCGCCAGCAGCTTGGCCGGGACAGGACTCTACGAGCAGTACTTC,CASSLAGTGLYEQYF
TRBV7-9,TRBJ2-1,-,16,TRBD1,TGTGCCAGCAGCTTTACTCGGACAGGCTCCTACAATGAGCAGTTCTTC,CASSFTRTGSYNEQFF
TRBV6-6,TRBJ2-7,-,13,-,TGTGCCAGCACCAGGGGGGAGTCGTACGAGCAGTACTTC,CASTRGESYEQYF
TRBV5-1,TRBJ1-4,-,14,-,TGCGCCAGCAGCTTGGGACAGGCTAATGAAAAACTGTTTTTT,CASSLGQANEKLFF
TRBV30,TRBJ1-2,-,14,TRBD1,TGTGCCTGGACCCAGGGACAGCTTAACTATGGCTACACCTTC,CAWTQGQLNYGYTF
TRBV3-1/TRBV3-2,TRBJ1-1,-,13,-,TGTGCCAGCAGCCAAGAACCGAGCTTAGAAGCTTTCTTT,CASSQEPSLEAFF
TRBV6-1,TRBJ2-3,-,17,TRBD1,TGTGCCAGCAGTGAAGCCCCCCCAGGGGGATACACAGATACGCAGTATTTT,CASSEAPPGGYTDTQYF
TRBV15,TRBJ1-5,-,16,TRBD1,TGTGCCACCAGCTCTTCCACAGGGGGCATTATGCAGCCCCAGCATTTT,CATSSSTGGIMQPQHF
TRBV25-1,TRBJ2-1,-,15,-,TGTGCCAGCAGTGCCGGGACACCTAGAGACAATGAGCAGTTCTTC,CASSAGTPRDNEQFF
TRBV19,TRBJ1-5,few,15,TRBD1,TGTGCCAGTAGTCCGGACAGGGTTGGTGATCAGCCCCAGCATTTT,CASSPDRVGDQPQHF
TRBV6-6,TRBJ2-7,-,11,-,TGTGCCAGCAGTGGGGGCTCCGAGCAGTACTTC,CASSGGSEQYF
TRBV4-2,TRBJ2-2,-,12,-,TGTGCCAGCAGCCCACAAACCGGGGAGCTGTTTTTT,CASSPQTGELFF
TRBV5-1,TRBJ2-2,-,15,-,TGCGCCAGCAGCTTGGATGGTAGCCACACCGGGGAGCTGTTTTTT,CASSLDGSHTGELFF
TRBV18,TRBJ2-4,-,18,TRBD2,TGTGCCAGCTCACATACGACTAGCGGGGCCCTAGCCAAAAACATTCAGTACTTC,CASSHTTSGALAKNIQYF
TRBV13,TRBJ2-7,-,15,TRBD1,TGTGCCAGCAGCTTAGGGGACAGGTCCCTCTACGGGCAGTACTTC,CASSLGDRSLYGQYF
TRBV19,TRBJ1-2,-,13,TRBD1,TGTGCCAGTACCTCCGGACAGGGCGGTGGCTACACCTTC,CASTSGQGGGYTF